This T cell receptor (beta chain) was profiled in a study of T cell responses to AZD1222 COVID-19 vaccine. TCRdb's table, derived via immunoSEQ multiplex PCR, lists solely in-frame clones and lacks some. The sample records 110,000 or so clones, 89% being singletons. Study outcomes and limitations: No repertoire was sampled before or during the peak T cell response, only after it. Once two AZD1222 doses were given, Spike-specific TCR breadth and depth went up.

The CDR3 loop spans 13 amino acids. V shed 2 bases and J shed 3 bases, with 4 bases lying between them. Germline V gene sequence: CDR1 MRHNA, CDR2 SNTAGT. It was second doses at about 4 or about 12 weeks that were pooled. This clone was detected a few times. Its target is not known. The receptor comes from an adult who received the AZD1222 COVID-19 vaccine. Sequencing was performed on peripheral blood, taken 28 days after the second AZD1222 dose. This chain links TRBV6-4 with TRBJ2-2; no clear D gene. The DNA for the CDR3 is TGTGCCAGCAGTGACGCGGACACCGGGGAGCTGTTTTTT. Protein: CASSDADTGELFF.